The clone carrying this T cell receptor beta chain has more than one count but fewer than ten. Its antigen is currently unknown. The CDR3 loop spans 14 amino acids. Trimming removed 0 bases from V and 5 bases from J, with 8 bases in between. In germline, CDR1 is SGHRS, CDR2 YFSETQ. The data were taken from a study of cytomegalovirus exposure and HLA in healthy donors. Study-level points and caveats: Common viral pathogens seemed, in a later analysis, to connect with several of the most significant clusters.

The PCR contained 60 Vbeta and 13 Jbeta primers. Here immunoSEQ multiplex PCR was the method, and the copy in TCRdb shows in-frame clones only, minus some. The sample holds 70,000 to 90,000 clones, around 70% seen once. The chain combines TRBV5-1 with TRBJ2-2; D is undetermined. This TCR derives from a man aged 35-49 years in good health and CMV-seropositive. Material: PBMCs. This CDR3 reads CASSLGAQTGELFF. In DNA form, the CDR3 reads TGCGCCAGCAGCTTGGGGGCCCAAACCGGGGAGCTGTTTTTT.